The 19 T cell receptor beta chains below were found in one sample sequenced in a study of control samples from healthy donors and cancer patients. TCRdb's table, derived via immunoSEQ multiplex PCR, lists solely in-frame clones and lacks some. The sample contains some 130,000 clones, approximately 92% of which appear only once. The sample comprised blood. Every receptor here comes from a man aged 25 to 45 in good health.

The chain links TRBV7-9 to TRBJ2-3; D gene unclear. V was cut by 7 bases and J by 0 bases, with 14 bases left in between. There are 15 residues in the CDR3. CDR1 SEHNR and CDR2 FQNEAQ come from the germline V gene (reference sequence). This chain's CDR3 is CASTPGETSTDTQYF. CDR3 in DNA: TGTGCCAGCACCCCCGGTGAAACAAGCACAGATACGCAGTATTTT.

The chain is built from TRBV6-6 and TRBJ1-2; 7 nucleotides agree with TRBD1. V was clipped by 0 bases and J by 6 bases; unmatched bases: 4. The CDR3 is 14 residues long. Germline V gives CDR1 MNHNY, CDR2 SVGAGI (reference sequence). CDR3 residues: CASSYSGGGNGYTF. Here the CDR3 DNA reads TGTGCCAGCAGTTACTCCGGAGGGGGCAATGGCTACACCTTC.

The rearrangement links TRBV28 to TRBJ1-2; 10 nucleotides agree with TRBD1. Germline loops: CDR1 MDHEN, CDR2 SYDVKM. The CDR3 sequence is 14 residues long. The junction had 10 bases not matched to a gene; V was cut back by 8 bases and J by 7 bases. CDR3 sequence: CASQHGTGASGYTF. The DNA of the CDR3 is TGTGCCAGCCAGCATGGGACAGGGGCGAGTGGCTACACCTTC.

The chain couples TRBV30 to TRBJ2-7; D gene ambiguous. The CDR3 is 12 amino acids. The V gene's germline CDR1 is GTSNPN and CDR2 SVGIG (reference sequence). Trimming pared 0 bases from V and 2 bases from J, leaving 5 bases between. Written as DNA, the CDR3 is TGTGCCTGGAGTGTGTCCACCTACGAGCAGTACTTC. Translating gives CAWSVSTYEQYF.

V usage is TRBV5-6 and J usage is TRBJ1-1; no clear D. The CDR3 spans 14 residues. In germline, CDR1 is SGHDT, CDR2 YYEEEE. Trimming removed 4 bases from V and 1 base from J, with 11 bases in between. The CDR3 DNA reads TGTGCCAGCAGCCCACTCTCTAGGAACACTGAAGCTTTCTTT. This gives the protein CASSPLSRNTEAFF.

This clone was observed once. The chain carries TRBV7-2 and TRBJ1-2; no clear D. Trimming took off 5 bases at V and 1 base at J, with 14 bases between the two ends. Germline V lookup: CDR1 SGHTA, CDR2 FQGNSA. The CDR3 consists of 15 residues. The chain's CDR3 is CASSPNRVINYGYTF. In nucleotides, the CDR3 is TGTGCCAGCAGCCCAAACAGAGTAATTAACTATGGCTACACCTTC.

The CDR3 spells CASSFDLTGGRFNYGYTF. The DNA of the CDR3 is TGTGCCAGCAGTTTCGATCTGACAGGGGGGAGGTTCAACTATGGCTACACCTTC. The genes are TRBV6-2 or TRBV6-3 and TRBJ1-2; TRBD1 matches at 9 bases. The germline CDR1 and CDR2 sequences are MNHEY and SVGEGT. V was clipped by 4 bases and J by 2 bases; unmatched bases: 14. This CDR3 has 18 amino acids.

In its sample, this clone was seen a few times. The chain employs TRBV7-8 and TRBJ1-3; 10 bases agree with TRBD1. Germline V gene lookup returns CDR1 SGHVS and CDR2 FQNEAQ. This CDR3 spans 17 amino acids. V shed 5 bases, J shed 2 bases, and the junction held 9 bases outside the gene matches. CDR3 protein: CASSPRGTGDAGNTIYF. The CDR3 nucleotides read TGTGCCAGCAGCCCCCGTGGGACAGGGGATGCTGGAAACACCATATATTTT.

The CDR3 region has the DNA TGTGCCACCAGCAGAGCGACAGTTCGTGAAAAACTGTTTTTT. It is translated as CATSRATVREKLFF. The J gene is TRBJ1-4, the V gene TRBV15; perhaps TRBD1 as D (5 bases). V dropped 1 base and J dropped 7 bases, with 10 bases sitting between them. The CDR3 has 14 amino acids. Germline V CDR1 and CDR2: LNHNV, YYDKDF (reference sequence).

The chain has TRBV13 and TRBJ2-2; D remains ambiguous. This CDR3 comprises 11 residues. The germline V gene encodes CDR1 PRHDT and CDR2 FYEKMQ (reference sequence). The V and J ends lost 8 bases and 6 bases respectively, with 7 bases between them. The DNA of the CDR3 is TGTGCCAGCGGTATTTCCGGGGAGCTGTTTTTT. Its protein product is CASGISGELFF.

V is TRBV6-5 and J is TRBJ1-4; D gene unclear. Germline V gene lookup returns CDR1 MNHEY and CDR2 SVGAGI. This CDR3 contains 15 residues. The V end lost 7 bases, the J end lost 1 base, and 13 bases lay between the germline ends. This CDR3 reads CASTPLGRTNEKLFF. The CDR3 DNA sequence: TGTGCCAGCACCCCTCTGGGCCGAACTAATGAAAAACTGTTTTTT.

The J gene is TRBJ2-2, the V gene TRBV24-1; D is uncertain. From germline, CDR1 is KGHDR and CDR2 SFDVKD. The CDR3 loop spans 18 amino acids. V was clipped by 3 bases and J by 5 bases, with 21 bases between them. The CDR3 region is CATSDVRESRSRTGELFF. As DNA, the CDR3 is TGTGCCACCAGTGATGTAAGAGAGTCTCGGTCGCGTACCGGGGAGCTGTTTTTT.

Here the CDR3 reads CASSIRPKLPGQNNSPLHF. The CDR3 DNA reads as TGTGCCAGTAGTATTCGACCTAAATTACCGGGACAAAATAATTCACCCCTCCACTTT. The chain uses TRBV19 and TRBJ1-6; D possibly corresponds to TRBD1 (6 bases). In germline, CDR1 is LNHDA, CDR2 SQIVND (reference sequence). The V end was cut by 3 bases, the J end by 5 bases, with 23 bases between. The CDR3 contains 19 residues.

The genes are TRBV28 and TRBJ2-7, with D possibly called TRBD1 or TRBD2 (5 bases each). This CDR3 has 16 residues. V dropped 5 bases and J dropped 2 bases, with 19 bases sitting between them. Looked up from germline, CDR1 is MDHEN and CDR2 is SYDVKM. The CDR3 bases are TGTGCCAGCAGTCCCGGGACGAGTTCCCGACCCTACGAGCAGTACTTC. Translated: CASSPGTSSRPYEQYF.

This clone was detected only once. The CDR3 DNA sequence: TGCGCCAGCAGCCACCCAGGAGCGGATACGCAGTATTTT. Amino acid sequence: CASSHPGADTQYF. The J gene is TRBJ2-3, the V gene TRBV4-1; D ambiguous. The CDR3 consists of 13 residues. CDR1 is MGHRA, CDR2 YSYEKL, per germline. Deletions cut 3 bases from V and 6 bases from J, with 10 bases between.

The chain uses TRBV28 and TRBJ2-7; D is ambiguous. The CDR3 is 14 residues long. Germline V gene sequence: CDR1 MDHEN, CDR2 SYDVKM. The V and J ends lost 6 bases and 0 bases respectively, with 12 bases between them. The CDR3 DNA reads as TGTGCCAGCAGACCTACAGCAATCTCCTACGAGCAGTACTTC. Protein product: CASRPTAISYEQYF.

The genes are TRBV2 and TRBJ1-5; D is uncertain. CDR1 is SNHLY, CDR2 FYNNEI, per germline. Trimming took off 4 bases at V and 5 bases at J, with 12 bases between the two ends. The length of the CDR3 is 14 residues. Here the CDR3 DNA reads TGTGCCAGCAGTGGATCGGGTAGAGATCAGCCCCAGCATTTT. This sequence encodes CASSGSGRDQPQHF.

CDR3 DNA sequence: TGTGCCTGTAACCGGGATACCATAATAAACTATGGCTACACCTTC. This encodes CACNRDTIINYGYTF. The chain combines TRBV7-9 with TRBJ1-2; no firm D call. Trimming took off 11 bases at V and 2 bases at J, with 21 bases between the two ends. The germline gives CDR1 SEHNR, CDR2 FQNEAQ (reference sequence). The length of the CDR3 is 15 residues. The variable domain in full, completed from reference TRBV7-9 and TRBJ1-2, reads DTGVSQNPRHKITKRGQNVTFRCDPISEHNRLYWYRQTLGQGPEFLTYFQNEAQLEKSRLLSDRFSAERPKGSFSTLEIQRTEQGDSAMYLCACNRDTIINYGYTFGSGTRLTVV.

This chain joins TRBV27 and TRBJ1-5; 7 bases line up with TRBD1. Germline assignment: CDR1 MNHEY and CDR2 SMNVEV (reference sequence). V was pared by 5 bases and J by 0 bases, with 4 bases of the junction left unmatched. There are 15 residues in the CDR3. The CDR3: CASSMTGYSNQPQHF. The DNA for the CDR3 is TGTGCCAGCAGTATGACAGGGTATAGCAATCAGCCCCAGCATTTT.